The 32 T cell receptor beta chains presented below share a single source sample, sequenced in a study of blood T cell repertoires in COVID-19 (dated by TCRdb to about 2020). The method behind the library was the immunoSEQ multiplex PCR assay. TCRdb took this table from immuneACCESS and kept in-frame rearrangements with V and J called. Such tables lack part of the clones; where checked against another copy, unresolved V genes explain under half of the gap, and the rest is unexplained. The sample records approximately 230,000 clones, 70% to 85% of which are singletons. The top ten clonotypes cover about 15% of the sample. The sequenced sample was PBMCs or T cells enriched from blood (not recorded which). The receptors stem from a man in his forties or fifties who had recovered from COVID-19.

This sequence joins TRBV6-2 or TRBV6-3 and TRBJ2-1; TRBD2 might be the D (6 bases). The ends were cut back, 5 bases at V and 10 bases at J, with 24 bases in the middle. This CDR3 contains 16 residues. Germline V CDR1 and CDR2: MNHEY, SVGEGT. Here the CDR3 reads CASSQLLPPNGGEQFF. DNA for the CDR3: TGTGCCAGCAGTCAACTACTCCCTCCTAACGGGGGAGAGCAGTTCTTC.

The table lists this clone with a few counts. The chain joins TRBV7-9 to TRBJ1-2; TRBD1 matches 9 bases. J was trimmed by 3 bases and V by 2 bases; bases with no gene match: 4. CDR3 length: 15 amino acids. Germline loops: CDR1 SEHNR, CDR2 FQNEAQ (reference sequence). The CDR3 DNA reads TGTGCCAGCAGCTTAACAGGGGGCGCTGACTATGGCTACACCTTC. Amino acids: CASSLTGGADYGYTF.

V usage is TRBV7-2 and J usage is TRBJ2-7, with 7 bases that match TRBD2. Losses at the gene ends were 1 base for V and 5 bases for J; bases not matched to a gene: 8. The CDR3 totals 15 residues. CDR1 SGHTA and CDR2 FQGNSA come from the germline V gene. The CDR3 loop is CASSLVREGWDEQYF. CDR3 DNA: TGTGCCAGCAGCTTAGTCAGGGAGGGTTGGGACGAGCAGTACTTC.

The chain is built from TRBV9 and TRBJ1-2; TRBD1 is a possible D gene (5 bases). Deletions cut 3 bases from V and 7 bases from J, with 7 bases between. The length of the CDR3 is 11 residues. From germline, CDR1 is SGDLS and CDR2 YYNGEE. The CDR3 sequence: CASSDQGGYTF. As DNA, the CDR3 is TGTGCCAGCAGCGACCAGGGTGGCTACACCTTC. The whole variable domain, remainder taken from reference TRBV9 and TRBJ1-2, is DSGVTQTPKHLITATGQRVTLRCSPRSGDLSVYWYQQSLDQGLQFLIQYYNGEERAKGNILERFSAQQFPDLHSELNLSSLELGDSALYFCASSDQGGYTFGSGTRLTVV.

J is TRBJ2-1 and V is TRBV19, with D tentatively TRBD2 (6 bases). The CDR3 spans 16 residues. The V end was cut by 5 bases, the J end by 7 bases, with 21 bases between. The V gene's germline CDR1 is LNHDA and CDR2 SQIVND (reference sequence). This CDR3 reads CASSLPYSGPRNEQFF. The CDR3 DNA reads TGTGCCAGTAGTCTCCCTTATAGCGGCCCTAGGAATGAGCAGTTCTTC. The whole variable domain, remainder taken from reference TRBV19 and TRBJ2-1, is DGGITQSPKYLFRKEGQNVTLSCEQNLNHDAMYWYRQDPGQGLRLIYYSQIVNDFQKGDIAEGYSVSREKKESFPLTVTSAQKNPTAFYLCASSLPYSGPRNEQFFGPGTRLTVL.

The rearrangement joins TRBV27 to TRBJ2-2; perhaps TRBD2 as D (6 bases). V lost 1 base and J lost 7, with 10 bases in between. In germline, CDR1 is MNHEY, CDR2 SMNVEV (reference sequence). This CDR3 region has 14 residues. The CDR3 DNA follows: TGTGCCAGCAGTTTATACTCGGAGGGCGGGGAGCTGTTTTTT. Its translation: CASSLYSEGGELFF.

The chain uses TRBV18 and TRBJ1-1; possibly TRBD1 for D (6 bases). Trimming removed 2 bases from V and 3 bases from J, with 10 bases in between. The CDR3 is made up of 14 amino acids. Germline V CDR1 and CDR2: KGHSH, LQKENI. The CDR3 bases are TGTGCCAGCTCACCAACCAGGGGTGACACTGAAGCTTTCTTT. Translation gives CASSPTRGDTEAFF.

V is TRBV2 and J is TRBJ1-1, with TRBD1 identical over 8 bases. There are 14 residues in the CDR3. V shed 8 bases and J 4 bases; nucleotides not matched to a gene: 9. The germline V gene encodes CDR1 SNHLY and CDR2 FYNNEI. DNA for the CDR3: TGTGCCAGCGGAGACAGGGGAGCGGTCACTGAAGCTTTCTTT. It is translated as CASGDRGAVTEAFF.

In DNA form, the CDR3 reads TGTGCCAGCAGCTTATCCCGGACAGGCAGCTATGGCTACACCTTC. Translating it yields CASSLSRTGSYGYTF. This chain connects TRBV7-2 to TRBJ1-2; TRBD1 aligns across 7 bases. The CDR3 spans 15 residues. CDR1 SGHTA and CDR2 FQGNSA come from the germline V gene. V was pared by 2 bases and J by 4 bases, with 7 bases of the junction left unmatched. Looking up the rest from reference TRBV7-2 and TRBJ1-2 gives the full variable domain: GAGVSQSPSNKVTEKGKDVELRCDPISGHTALYWYRQSLGQGLEFLIYFQGNSAPDKSGLPSDRFSAERTGGSVSTLTIQRTQQEDSAVYLCASSLSRTGSYGYTFGSGTRLTVV.

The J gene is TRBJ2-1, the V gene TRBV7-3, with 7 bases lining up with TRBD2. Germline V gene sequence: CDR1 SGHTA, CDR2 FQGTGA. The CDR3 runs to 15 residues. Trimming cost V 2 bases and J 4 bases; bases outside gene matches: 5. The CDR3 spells CASSLGAGLYNEQFF. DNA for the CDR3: TGTGCCAGCAGCTTAGGAGCGGGGCTATACAATGAGCAGTTCTTC.

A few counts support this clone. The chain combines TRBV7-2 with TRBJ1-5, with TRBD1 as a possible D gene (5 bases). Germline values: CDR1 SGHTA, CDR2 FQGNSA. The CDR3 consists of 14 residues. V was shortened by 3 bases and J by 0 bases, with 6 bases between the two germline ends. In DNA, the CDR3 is TGTGCCAGCAGCTTGACAGTTAGCAATCAGCCCCAGCATTTT. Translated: CASSLTVSNQPQHF.

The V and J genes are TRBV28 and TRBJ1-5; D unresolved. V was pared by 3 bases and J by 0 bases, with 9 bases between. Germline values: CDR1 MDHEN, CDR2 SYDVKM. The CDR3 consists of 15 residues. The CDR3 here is CASSFGGYSNQPQHF. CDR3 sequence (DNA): TGTGCCAGCAGTTTCGGAGGATATAGCAATCAGCCCCAGCATTTT.

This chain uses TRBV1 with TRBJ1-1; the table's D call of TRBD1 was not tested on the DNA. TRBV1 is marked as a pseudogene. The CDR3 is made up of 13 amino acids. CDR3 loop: CTSSQDPGQQAFF. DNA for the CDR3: TGCACCAGCAGCCAAGATCCTGGACAGCAAGCTTTCTTT.

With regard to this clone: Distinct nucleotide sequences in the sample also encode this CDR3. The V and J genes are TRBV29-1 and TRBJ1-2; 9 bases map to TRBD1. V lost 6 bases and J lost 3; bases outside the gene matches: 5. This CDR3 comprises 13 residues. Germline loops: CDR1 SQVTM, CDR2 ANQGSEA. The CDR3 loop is CSVRDRVDYGYTF. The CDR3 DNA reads TGCAGCGTCCGGGACAGGGTCGACTATGGCTACACCTTC.

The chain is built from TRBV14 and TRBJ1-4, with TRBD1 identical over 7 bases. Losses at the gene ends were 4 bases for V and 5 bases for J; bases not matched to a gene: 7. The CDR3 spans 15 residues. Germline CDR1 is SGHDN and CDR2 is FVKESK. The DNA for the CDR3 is TGTGCCAGCAGCCCCCTGGGACAGAGCAATGAAAAACTGTTTTTT. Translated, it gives CASSPLGQSNEKLFF.

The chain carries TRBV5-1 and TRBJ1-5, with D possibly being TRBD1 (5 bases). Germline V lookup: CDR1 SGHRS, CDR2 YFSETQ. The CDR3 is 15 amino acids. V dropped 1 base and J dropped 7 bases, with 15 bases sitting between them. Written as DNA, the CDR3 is TGCGCCAGCAGCTTGTGGGGGGAGGGAGAACAGCCCCAGCATTTT. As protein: CASSLWGEGEQPQHF.

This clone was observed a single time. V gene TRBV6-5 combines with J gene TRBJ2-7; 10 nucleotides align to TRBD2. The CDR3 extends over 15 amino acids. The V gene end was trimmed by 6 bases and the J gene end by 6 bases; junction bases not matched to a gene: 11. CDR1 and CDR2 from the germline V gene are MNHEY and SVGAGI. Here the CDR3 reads CASRSVAGGLSEQYF. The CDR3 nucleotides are TGTGCCAGCAGGTCCGTAGCGGGGGGATTAAGCGAGCAGTACTTC.

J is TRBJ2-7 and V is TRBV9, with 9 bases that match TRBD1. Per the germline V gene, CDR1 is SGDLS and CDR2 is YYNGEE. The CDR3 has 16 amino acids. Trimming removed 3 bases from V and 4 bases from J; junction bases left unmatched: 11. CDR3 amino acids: CASSASGQGWSYEQYF. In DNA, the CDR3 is TGTGCCAGCAGCGCATCGGGACAGGGATGGTCATACGAGCAGTACTTC. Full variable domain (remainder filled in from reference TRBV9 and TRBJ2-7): DSGVTQTPKHLITATGQRVTLRCSPRSGDLSVYWYQQSLDQGLQFLIQYYNGEERAKGNILERFSAQQFPDLHSELNLSSLELGDSALYFCASSASGQGWSYEQYFGPGTRLTVT.

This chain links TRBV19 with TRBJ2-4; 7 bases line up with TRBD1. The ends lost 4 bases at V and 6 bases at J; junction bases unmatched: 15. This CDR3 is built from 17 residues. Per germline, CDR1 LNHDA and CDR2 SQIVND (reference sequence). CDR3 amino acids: CASSRFGSTGSVNIQYF. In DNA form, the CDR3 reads TGTGCCAGTAGTAGGTTCGGATCGACAGGGTCGGTAAACATTCAGTACTTC.

In nucleotides, the CDR3 is TGTGCCAGCTCTTGGACAGTGAACGGTGAGCAGTTCTTC. Protein product: CASSWTVNGEQFF. The rearrangement links TRBV18 to TRBJ2-1; tentative D call: TRBD1 (6 bases). The CDR3 contains 13 residues. The germline V and J ends were trimmed by 6 bases and 9 bases, with 15 bases remaining between them. From germline, CDR1 is KGHSH and CDR2 LQKENI.

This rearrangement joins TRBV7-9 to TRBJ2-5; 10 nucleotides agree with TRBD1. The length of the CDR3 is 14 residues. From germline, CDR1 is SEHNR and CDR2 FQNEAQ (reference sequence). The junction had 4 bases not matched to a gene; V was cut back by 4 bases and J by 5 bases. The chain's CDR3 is CASSSTGGRETQYF. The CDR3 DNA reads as TGTGCCAGCAGCTCGACAGGGGGCCGGGAGACCCAGTACTTC.

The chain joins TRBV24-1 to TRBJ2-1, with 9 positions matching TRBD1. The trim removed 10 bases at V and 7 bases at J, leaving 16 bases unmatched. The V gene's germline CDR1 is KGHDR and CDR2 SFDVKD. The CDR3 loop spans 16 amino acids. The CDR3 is CATAESGTGTTNEQFF. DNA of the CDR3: TGTGCCACAGCAGAATCCGGGACAGGGACTACGAATGAGCAGTTCTTC.

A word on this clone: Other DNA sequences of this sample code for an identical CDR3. CDR3 amino acids: CASSQGQGYGYTF. CDR3 bases: TGTGCCAGCAGCCAAGGACAGGGCTATGGCTACACCTTC. The chain is built from TRBV3-1 (or the pseudogene TRBV3-2) and TRBJ1-2; TRBD1 aligns across 7 bases. CDR1 and CDR2 (germline): LGHDT, YNNKEL (reference sequence). There are 13 residues in the CDR3. Trimming removed 1 base from V and 4 bases from J; junction bases left unmatched: 0.

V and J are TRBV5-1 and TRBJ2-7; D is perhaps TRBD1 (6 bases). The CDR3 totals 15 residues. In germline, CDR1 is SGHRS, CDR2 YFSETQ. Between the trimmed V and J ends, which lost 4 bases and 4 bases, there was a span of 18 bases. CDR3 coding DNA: TGCGCCAGCAGCCTACAACAGGGACCGACTTACGAGCAGTACTTC. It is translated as CASSLQQGPTYEQYF.

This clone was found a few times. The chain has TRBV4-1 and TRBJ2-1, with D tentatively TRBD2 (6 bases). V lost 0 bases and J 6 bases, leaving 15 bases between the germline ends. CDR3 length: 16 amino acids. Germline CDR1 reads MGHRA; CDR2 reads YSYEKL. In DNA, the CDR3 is TGCGCCAGCAGCCAAGATCTTCGCGGGACCCGCAATGAGCAGTTCTTC. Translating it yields CASSQDLRGTRNEQFF.

Here the CDR3 reads CATSLRTGFYEQYF. Written as DNA, the CDR3 is TGTGCCACCAGCTTACGGACAGGTTTCTACGAGCAGTACTTC. The V call is TRBV15, the J call TRBJ2-7; 7 bases map to TRBD1. The CDR3 length is 14 residues. CDR1 and CDR2 from the germline V gene are LNHNV and YYDKDF (reference sequence). Trimming took 5 bases from V and 3 from J; bases not matched to a gene: 7.

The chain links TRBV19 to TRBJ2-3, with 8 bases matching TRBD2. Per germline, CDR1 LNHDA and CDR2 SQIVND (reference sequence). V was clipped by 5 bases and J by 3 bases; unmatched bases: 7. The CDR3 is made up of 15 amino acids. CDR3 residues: CASSPPGLVTDTQYF. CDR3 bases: TGTGCCAGTAGTCCTCCGGGACTAGTGACAGATACGCAGTATTTT.

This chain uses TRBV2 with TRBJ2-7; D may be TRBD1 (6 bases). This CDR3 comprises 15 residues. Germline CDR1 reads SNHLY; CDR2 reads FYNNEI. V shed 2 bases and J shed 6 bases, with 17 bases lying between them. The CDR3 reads CASSEMSGGFVEQYF. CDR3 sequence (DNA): TGTGCCAGCAGTGAAATGTCTGGGGGCTTCGTCGAGCAGTACTTC.

CDR3 DNA: TGTGCCAGCAGTGAAGCTTTTGACAGGGTTAACTATGGCTACACCTTC. Amino acids: CASSEAFDRVNYGYTF. This sequence joins TRBV2 and TRBJ1-2, with TRBD1 matching 7 bases. V lost 0 bases, J lost 1 base, and 5 bases stayed unmatched. Per germline, CDR1 SNHLY and CDR2 FYNNEI. This CDR3 has 16 amino acids.

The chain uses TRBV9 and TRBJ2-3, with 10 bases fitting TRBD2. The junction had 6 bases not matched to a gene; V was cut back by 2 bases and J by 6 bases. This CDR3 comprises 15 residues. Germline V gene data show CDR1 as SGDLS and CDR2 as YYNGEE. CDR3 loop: CASSVASGSYDTQYF. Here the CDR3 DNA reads TGTGCCAGCAGCGTTGCTAGCGGGAGCTATGATACGCAGTATTTT.

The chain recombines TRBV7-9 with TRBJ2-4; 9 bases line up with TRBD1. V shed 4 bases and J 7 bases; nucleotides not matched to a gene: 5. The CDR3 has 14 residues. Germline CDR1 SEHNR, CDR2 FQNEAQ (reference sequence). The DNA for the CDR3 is TGTGCCAGCAGCTCCTGGGACAGGGTGAACATTCAGTACTTC. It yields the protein CASSSWDRVNIQYF.

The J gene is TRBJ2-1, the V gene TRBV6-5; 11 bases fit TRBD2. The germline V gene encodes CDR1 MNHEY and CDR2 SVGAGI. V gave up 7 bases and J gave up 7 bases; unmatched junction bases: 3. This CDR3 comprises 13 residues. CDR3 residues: CASTLAGGNEQFF. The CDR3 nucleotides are TGTGCCAGCACGCTAGCGGGAGGTAATGAGCAGTTCTTC.